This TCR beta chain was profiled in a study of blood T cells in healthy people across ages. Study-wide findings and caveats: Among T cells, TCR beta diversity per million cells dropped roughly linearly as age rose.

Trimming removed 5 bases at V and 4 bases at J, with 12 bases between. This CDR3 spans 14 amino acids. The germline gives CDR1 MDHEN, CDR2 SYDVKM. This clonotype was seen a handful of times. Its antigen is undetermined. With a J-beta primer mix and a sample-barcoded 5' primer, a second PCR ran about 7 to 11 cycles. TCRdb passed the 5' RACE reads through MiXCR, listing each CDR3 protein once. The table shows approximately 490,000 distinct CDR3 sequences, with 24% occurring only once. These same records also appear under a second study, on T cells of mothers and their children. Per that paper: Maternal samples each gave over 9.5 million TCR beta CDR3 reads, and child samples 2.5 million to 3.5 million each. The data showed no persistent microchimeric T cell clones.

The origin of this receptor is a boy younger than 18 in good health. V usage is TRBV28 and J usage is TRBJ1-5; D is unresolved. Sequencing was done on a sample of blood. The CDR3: CASSLYRANQPQHF. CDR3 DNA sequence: TGTGCCAGCAGTCTATACCGGGCAAATCAGCCCCAGCATTTT.